Listed below are T cell receptor beta chains from one sample, sequenced in a study of T-cell reconstitution after alpha-beta-depleted transplantation in children. A single record per CDR3 protein comes from TCRdb applying MiXCR to the PCR reads. Among about 830,000 distinct CDR3 sequences listed, under 20% were seen once. Sequencing used PBMCs, mostly from graft donor cells, obtained 360 days after TCRalphabeta/CD19-depleted stem cell transplant. These TCRs come from a male patient between 10 and 17 years old who had a stem cell transplant for acute lymphoblastic leukemia, so the T cells may come from the graft donor. The CDR3 runs from the conserved cysteine through the conserved F or W. D genes are given only for firm matches. Size is stated for part of the rows, as once, few or many counts, or as a class when the clone is expanded.

V gene	clone size	J gene	D gene	CDR3 length	CDR3 DNA	CDR3 protein
TRBV7-9	few	TRBJ2-3	TRBD2	16	TGTGCCAGCAGCCTCCTCAGCGGGAGGAGAACAGATACGCAGTATTTT	CASSLLSGRRTDTQYF
TRBV12-3/TRBV12-4	many	TRBJ2-1	TRBD2	15	TGTGCCAGCACCCTAGGGGGACTAGCTAGGAATGAGCAGTTCTTC	CASTLGGLARNEQFF
TRBV6-6	many	TRBJ1-2	-	13	TGTGCCAGCGCCAACCCTACTAACTATGGCTACACCTTC	CASANPTNYGYTF
TRBV24-1	few	TRBJ2-1	TRBD1	16	TGTGCCACCAGTGATTTAGGGACAGGGTTGGGCAATGAGCAGTTCTTC	CATSDLGTGLGNEQFF
TRBV20-1	-	TRBJ2-7	TRBD2	16	TGCAGTGCTAGAAACCGTGGCGGGAGTTATCCCTACGAGCAGTACTTC	CSARNRGGSYPYEQYF
TRBV28	many	TRBJ2-3	-	16	TGTGCCAGCAGTTTCGACTATCCAGTCATCACAGATACGCAGTATTTT	CASSFDYPVITDTQYF
TRBV5-1	few	TRBJ2-1	TRBD2	15	TGCGCCAGCAGGATATGGACTAGCGGCTACAATGAGCAGTTCTTC	CASRIWTSGYNEQFF
TRBV9	few	TRBJ2-1	-	16	TGTGCCAGCAGCAAAAAGCGGTTAAAACTTTACAATGAGCAGTTCTTC	CASSKKRLKLYNEQFF
TRBV5-1	-	TRBJ1-1	TRBD1	16	TGCGCCAGCAGCTTGAGGGACAGGGGCTGGCCCACTGAAGCTTTCTTT	CASSLRDRGWPTEAFF
TRBV24-1	few	TRBJ2-5	TRBD1	15	TGTGCCACCAGTGATTGGGGGACAGGGATAAGGACCCAGTACTTC	CATSDWGTGIRTQYF
TRBV7-3	few	TRBJ1-2	TRBD1	21	TGTGCCAGCAGCCGCCCCCTCGGGACTAGGACAGGGGGCGACGTACCAGGTGGCTACACCTTC	CASSRPLGTRTGGDVPGGYTF
TRBV9	-	TRBJ1-3	-	14	TGTGCCAGCAGCGTCCAGCTCTCTGGAAACACCATATATTTT	CASSVQLSGNTIYF
TRBV20-1	-	TRBJ1-5	-	14	TGCAGTGCTAGATCTGAAGGCGGTAATCAGCCCCAGCATTTT	CSARSEGGNQPQHF
TRBV27	-	TRBJ2-1	TRBD1	18	TGTGCCAGCAGTTTCGGGGGTGGGGGACAGGTCGCCTACAATGAGCAGTTCTTC	CASSFGGGGQVAYNEQFF
TRBV12-3/TRBV12-4	few	TRBJ2-1	-	15	TGTGCCAGCAGTTTAGGGAGACGCTCGTTCAATGAGCAGTTCTTC	CASSLGRRSFNEQFF
TRBV4-1	once	TRBJ2-2	TRBD2	15	TGCGCCAGCAGCCAGACTAGCGGGGGGACCGGGGAGCTGTTTTTT	CASSQTSGGTGELFF
TRBV15	-	TRBJ2-2	TRBD2	19	TGTGCCACCAGCAGATCCGGGACTAGCGGGGATAAGAACACCGGGGAGCTGTTTTTT	CATSRSGTSGDKNTGELFF
TRBV12-5	few	TRBJ2-7	-	15	TGTGCTAGTGGTTTGGACAGCGGGCTTTCCTACGAGCAGTACTTC	CASGLDSGLSYEQYF
TRBV4-1	many	TRBJ2-1	TRBD2	15	TGCGCCAGCAGCCAACTGGCGGGAGGGAACAATGAGCAGTTCTTC	CASSQLAGGNNEQFF
TRBV6-5	few	TRBJ2-3	-	10	TGTGCCAGCGGGTGGTTTGGGCAGTATTTT	CASGWFGQYF
TRBV6-2/TRBV6-3	-	TRBJ2-1	-	15	TGTGCCAGCAGTTCAGCGGGACAGGCAGGCAATGAGCAGTTCTTC	CASSSAGQAGNEQFF
TRBV5-1	-	TRBJ2-7	TRBD2	15	TGCGCCAGCAGTCAAGAAACTAGCGGGATCAACGAGCAGTACTTC	CASSQETSGINEQYF
TRBV3-1	-	TRBJ2-1	TRBD2	13	TGTGCCAGCAGGCTCGGACTAGCGAGCGAGCAGTTCTTC	CASRLGLASEQFF
TRBV18	few	TRBJ2-3	-	14	TGTGCCAGCTCACCTTTTCCGGGGCGAGATACGCAGTATTTT	CASSPFPGRDTQYF
TRBV3-1	few	TRBJ2-7	TRBD1	16	TGTGCCAGCAGCCCCCGATGGGGACAGTACAACTACGAGCAGTACTTC	CASSPRWGQYNYEQYF
TRBV6-1	few	TRBJ2-3	-	13	TGTGCCAGCAGTGAACCGGGCACAGATACGCAGTATTTT	CASSEPGTDTQYF
TRBV5-1	-	TRBJ2-5	TRBD2	20	TGCGCCAGCAGCTTGGGGGAACTAGCGGGAGAGACCCCCGTCCAAGAGTCCCAGTACTTC	CASSLGELAGETPVQESQYF
TRBV5-1	few	TRBJ2-2	-	14	TGCGCCAGCAGCTTGGATCTAGGGCCCGGGGAGCTGTTTTTT	CASSLDLGPGELFF
TRBV21-1	-	TRBJ2-3	-	16	TGTGCCAGCAGCAAAGATCCTAGCGGGAGCACAGATACGCAGTATTTT	CASSKDPSGSTDTQYF
TRBV20-1	few	TRBJ2-7	TRBD2	15	TGCAGTGCTAGAGGGGGGATAGCGGGATCCTACGAGCAGTACTTC	CSARGGIAGSYEQYF
TRBV7-2	-	TRBJ2-5	TRBD2	15	TGTGCCAGCAGCCCGATCGGGGGGTGGCAAGAGACCCAGTACTTC	CASSPIGGWQETQYF
TRBV20-1	-	TRBJ1-1	-	15	TGCAGTGCTAGAGCGGGCAGACTAATGAACACTGAAGCTTTCTTT	CSARAGRLMNTEAFF
TRBV28	many	TRBJ2-6	-	15	TGTGCCAGCAGTCAGGAGGGTTCTGGGGCCAACGTCCTGACTTTC	CASSQEGSGANVLTF
TRBV20-1	many	TRBJ2-7	TRBD2	14	TGCAGTGCCGCGGAACTAGCGGGAGTCTACGAGCAGTACTTC	CSAAELAGVYEQYF
TRBV12-3/TRBV12-4	-	TRBJ2-4	-	17	TGTGCCAGCAGTTCCCCATCCGGAAAGCTAGCCAAAAACATTCAGTACTTC	CASSSPSGKLAKNIQYF
TRBV9	-	TRBJ2-7	TRBD2	14	TGTGCCAGCAGCGGACCAGCGGGAACCTACGAGCAGTACTTC	CASSGPAGTYEQYF
TRBV7-3	-	TRBJ2-3	-	15	TGTGCCAGCAGCTTAACAGCAGCTAGCACAGATACGCAGTATTTT	CASSLTAASTDTQYF
TRBV11-3	-	TRBJ2-1	-	16	TGTGCCAGCAGCTTAAAGCGGGCAGGGGCATACAATGAGCAGTTCTTC	CASSLKRAGAYNEQFF
TRBV6-1	few	TRBJ2-1	TRBD2	15	TGTGCCAGCCGGCTACTAGCGGCCTCCTACAATGAGCAGTTCTTC	CASRLLAASYNEQFF
TRBV5-1	-	TRBJ1-2	-	15	TGCGCCAGCAGCTTGGCGCAGGGAGTCGACTATGGCTACACCTTC	CASSLAQGVDYGYTF
TRBV5-1	many	TRBJ2-2	TRBD2	15	TGCGCCAGCAGCCGGACTAGCGGAGGAACCGGGGAGCTGTTTTTT	CASSRTSGGTGELFF
TRBV12-3/TRBV12-4	many	TRBJ1-2	-	13	TGTGCCAGCAACCAACAGGACTATGGGGGCTACACCTTC	CASNQQDYGGYTF
TRBV5-1	few	TRBJ2-7	-	14	TGCGCCAGCAGCTCTATCTCTAGACAGCTCGAGCAGTACTTC	CASSSISRQLEQYF
TRBV7-8	-	TRBJ2-3	-	15	TGTGCCAGCAGCTTAGAACAGCTCAGCACAGATACGCAGTATTTT	CASSLEQLSTDTQYF
TRBV7-2	-	TRBJ2-1	-	15	TGTGCCAGCAGCCTTTGGACTGCAACCTACAATGAGCAGTTCTTC	CASSLWTATYNEQFF
TRBV7-3	few	TRBJ2-1	TRBD2	19	TGTGCCAGCAGCTATTCCGGACTAGCGGGAGTGAGCTCCTACAATGAGCAGTTCTTC	CASSYSGLAGVSSYNEQFF
TRBV27	few	TRBJ2-7	-	15	TGTGCCAGCAGTTTCGAAGGCGCGCCCTCCTACGAGCAGTACTTC	CASSFEGAPSYEQYF
TRBV20-1	-	TRBJ2-7	TRBD2	16	TGCAGTGCTAGAGACATACTAGCGGGAGTCTTCTACGAGCAGTACTTC	CSARDILAGVFYEQYF
TRBV7-2	-	TRBJ2-3	-	14	TGTGCCAGCAGCATAACTAGCCGCACAGATACGCAGTATTTT	CASSITSRTDTQYF
TRBV7-8	-	TRBJ1-2	TRBD1	18	TGTGCCAGCAGCTTAGGTCGGGTGGACAGGGGGCGAGACTATGGCTACACCTTC	CASSLGRVDRGRDYGYTF
TRBV20-1	-	TRBJ2-5	TRBD2	17	TGCAGTGTTCCCTCTCACCCGGGACTAGCTATCCAAGAGACCCAGTACTTC	CSVPSHPGLAIQETQYF
TRBV5-1	-	TRBJ2-7	-	16	TGCGCCAGCAGCTTGGACTTTGGTTTAAGCGCCTACGAGCAGTACTTC	CASSLDFGLSAYEQYF
TRBV20-1	-	TRBJ1-6	-	13	TGCAGTGCTCCTACAGGGTTAAATTCACCCCTCCACTTT	CSAPTGLNSPLHF
TRBV7-9	-	TRBJ2-7	TRBD1	14	TGTGCCAGCAGCTCGGGACAGGTATTCTACGAGCAGTACTTC	CASSSGQVFYEQYF
TRBV7-8	-	TRBJ2-5	-	14	TGTGCCAGCCCTCTCTACGGAAACCAAGAGACCCAGTACTTC	CASPLYGNQETQYF
TRBV5-1	few	TRBJ2-1	-	14	TGCGCCAGCAGCTTGGCCTACCATGTCCATGAGCAGTTCTTC	CASSLAYHVHEQFF
TRBV6-5	few	TRBJ1-4	-	15	TGTGCCAGCAGTTACGGTGGGGCGCGAGGTGAAAAACTGTTTTTT	CASSYGGARGEKLFF
TRBV5-1	-	TRBJ2-1	-	13	TGCGCCAGCAGCTTGGCCGGCAACCATGAGCAGTTCTTC	CASSLAGNHEQFF
TRBV10-3	-	TRBJ1-6	-	12	TGTGCCATCGCAACGGCCGATTCACCCCTCCACTTT	CAIATADSPLHF
TRBV4-1	-	TRBJ2-1	TRBD1	16	TGCGCCAGCAGACGGCAGGGGGCGCAGGGTGTCAATGAGCAGTTCTTC	CASRRQGAQGVNEQFF